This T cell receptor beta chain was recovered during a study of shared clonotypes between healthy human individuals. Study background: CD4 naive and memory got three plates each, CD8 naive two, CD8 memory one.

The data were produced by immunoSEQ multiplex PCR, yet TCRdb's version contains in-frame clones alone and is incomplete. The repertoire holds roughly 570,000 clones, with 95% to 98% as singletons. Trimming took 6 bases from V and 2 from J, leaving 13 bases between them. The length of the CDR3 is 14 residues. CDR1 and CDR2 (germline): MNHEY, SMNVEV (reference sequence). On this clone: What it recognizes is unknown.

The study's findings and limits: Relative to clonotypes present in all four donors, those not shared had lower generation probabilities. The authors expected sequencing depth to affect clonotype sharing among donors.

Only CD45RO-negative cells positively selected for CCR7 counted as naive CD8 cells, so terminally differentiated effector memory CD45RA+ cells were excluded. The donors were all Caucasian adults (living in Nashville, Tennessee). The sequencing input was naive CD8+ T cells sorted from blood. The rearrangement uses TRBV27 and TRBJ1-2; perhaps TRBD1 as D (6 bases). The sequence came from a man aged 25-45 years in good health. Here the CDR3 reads CASSPLGQNYGYTF. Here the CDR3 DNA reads TGTGCCAGCAGCCCCCTCGGACAGAACTATGGCTACACCTTC.